The T cell receptor (beta chain) under discussion was sequenced for a study of blood T cells in healthy people across ages. A second roughly 6 to 12 cycle PCR used barcoded and J-beta primers. Each CDR3 protein gets one entry after TCRdb re-called the 5' RACE reads with MiXCR. The data contain about a million distinct CDR3 sequences, around 49% of them singletons. The CDR3 is 15 amino acids. The V gene's germline CDR1 is SGHTA and CDR2 FQGNSA. J was trimmed by 6 bases and V by 5 bases; bases with no gene match: 3. This clonotype showed up just a few times. Sequencing was carried out using blood. The receptor was isolated from a young man in good health. The rearrangement joins TRBV7-2 to TRBJ2-1; 14 bases align to TRBD2. The CDR3 protein is CASSMTSGGANEQFF. The CDR3 DNA is TGTGCCAGCAGCATGACTAGCGGGGGGGCCAATGAGCAGTTCTTC.